A single count supports the clone carrying this TCR beta chain. These data belong to a study of shared clonotypes between healthy human individuals. Sequencing used immunoSEQ multiplex PCR; TCRdb keeps in-frame clones, though not all of them. The sample includes 650,000 to 750,000 clones, less than 80% of them seen just once. In germline, CDR1 is SGHNT, CDR2 YYREEE (reference sequence). The CDR3 is 14 residues long. Trimming left V 6 bases short and J 2 bases short, with 12 bases between. This TCR was sampled from a woman in her 30s in good health. The chain combines TRBV5-4 with TRBJ2-1; tentatively, D is TRBD2 (6 bases). The sample consisted of memory CD4+ T cells sorted from blood. Subset noted: CD45RA-negative fraction. The CDR3 bases are TGTGCCAGCAAAGCGGGCGGAGCCTACAATGAGCAGTTCTTC. This gives the protein CASKAGGAYNEQFF.